This TCR beta chain was recovered during a study of CD8+ T cells in alopecia areata. Study details: Tofacitinib treatment spanned 6 to 18 months, with 6 months off drug afterward. Findings and caveats of the study: Tofacitinib significantly reduced both scalp clonality and expanded CD8+ clones among the top 100.

RNA extraction and reverse transcription yielded cDNA as sequencing template. Assay used: immunoSEQ multiplex PCR; TCRdb lists only in-frame clones, some missing. Here the sample spans over 150,000 clones, less than 70% being singletons. CDR1 and CDR2 from the germline V gene are ENHRY and SYGVKD. The CDR3 has 16 amino acids. Trimming pared 2 bases from V and 7 bases from J, leaving 15 bases between. Treatment defined: oral pan-JAK inhibitor, 5-10 mg twice daily. This clone appeared a few times. Its antigen is as yet unknown. Sequenced material: CD8+ T cells sorted from blood, taken at week 24, from a patient treated with tofacitinib. V gene TRBV10-3 combines with J gene TRBJ1-6; D possibly corresponds to TRBD1 (5 bases). This receptor was taken from a human donor with alopecia areata. The CDR3 reads CAISEGYQGGNSPLHF. The CDR3 coding sequence is TGTGCCATCAGTGAGGGGTACCAGGGTGGAAATTCACCCCTCCACTTT.